Included here is one T cell receptor (beta chain) sequence, with context. Its antigen remains unknown. Between the trimmed V and J ends, which lost 1 base and 10 bases, there was a span of 11 bases. Germline V CDR1 and CDR2: SGHTA, FQGNSA. CDR3 length equals 14 residues. This sample is drawn from a study of Ad26.COV2.S vaccination and SARS-CoV-2 variants. On the study more broadly: The authors gave Ad26.COV2.S intramuscularly, either once or twice 56 days apart. Regarding the study as a whole: Breadth measured for non-spike TCRs was similar across vaccine and placebo recipients.

The treatment is: roughly 18 received Ad26.COV2.S at low or high dose, single or two shots; about 5 received placebo; per-sample allocation not given. The study sampled participants on day 63 after the first vaccine or placebo injection. Ad26 vector vaccine expressed Wuhan-strain SARS-CoV-2 spike. Libraries were prepared by immunoSEQ multiplex PCR; TCRdb keeps only in-frame clonotypes and omits some of them. The sample consists of approximately 350,000 clones, roughly 80% of them appearing once. This chain joins TRBV7-2 and TRBJ1-6, with D unclear. This clonotype originated in a person aged 18-65 years who received the Ad26.COV2.S COVID-19 vaccine or a placebo. Source: peripheral blood, taken in a trial of Ad26.COV2.S vaccine versus placebo. Here the CDR3 reads CASSLGPGGSPLHF. The CDR3 bases are TGTGCCAGCAGCTTAGGTCCGGGTGGCTCACCCCTCCACTTT.